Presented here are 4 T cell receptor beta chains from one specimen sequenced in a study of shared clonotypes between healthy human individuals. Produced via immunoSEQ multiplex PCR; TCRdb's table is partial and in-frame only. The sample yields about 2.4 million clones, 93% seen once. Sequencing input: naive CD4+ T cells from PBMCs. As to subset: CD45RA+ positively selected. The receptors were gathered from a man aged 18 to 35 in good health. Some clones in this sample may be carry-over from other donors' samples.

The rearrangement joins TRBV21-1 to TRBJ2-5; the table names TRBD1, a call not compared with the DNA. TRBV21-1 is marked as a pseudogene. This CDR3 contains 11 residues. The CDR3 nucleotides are TGTGCCAGCAGCCACAAAGAGACCCAGTACTTC. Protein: CASSHKETQYF.

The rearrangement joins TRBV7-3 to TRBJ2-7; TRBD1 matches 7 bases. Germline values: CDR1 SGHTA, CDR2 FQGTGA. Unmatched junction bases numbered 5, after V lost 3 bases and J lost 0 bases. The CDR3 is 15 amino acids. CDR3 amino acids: CASSLGRGTSYEQYF. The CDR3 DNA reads TGTGCCAGCAGCTTGGGCAGGGGGACCTCCTACGAGCAGTACTTC.

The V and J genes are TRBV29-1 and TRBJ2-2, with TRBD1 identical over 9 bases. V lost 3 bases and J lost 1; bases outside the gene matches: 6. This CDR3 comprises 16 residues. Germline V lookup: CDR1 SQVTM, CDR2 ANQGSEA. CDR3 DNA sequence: TGCAGCGTTGAGGCGGGGACAGGGAGGAACACCGGGGAGCTGTTTTTT. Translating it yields CSVEAGTGRNTGELFF.

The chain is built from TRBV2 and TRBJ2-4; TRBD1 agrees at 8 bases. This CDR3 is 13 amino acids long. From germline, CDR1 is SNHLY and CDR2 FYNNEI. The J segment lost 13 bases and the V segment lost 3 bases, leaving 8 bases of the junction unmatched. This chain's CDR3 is CASSEEQGAPQYF. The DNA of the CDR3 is TGTGCCAGCAGTGAGGAGCAGGGGGCACCCCAGTACTTC.